This TCR beta chain was identified during a study of blood T cell repertoires in COVID-19. Study in general: Spain, Italy and the United States supplied samples that represented acute and convalescent COVID-19.

Germline CDR1 SGHRS, CDR2 YFSETQ. The CDR3 spans 14 residues. Trimming stripped 4 bases from V and 6 bases from J, with 15 bases between. In the original workflow: Nucleated cell counts were estimated from reference gene primer amplification. This table comes from immunoSEQ multiplex PCR, and its TCRdb copy is limited to in-frame clones, with some not included. D and trimming come from the DNA, and the V and J calls and clone size come from that table. The data hold some 150,000 clones, with under 85% observed a single time. The source of this sequence is a human donor in a cohort sampled during active COVID-19. The J gene is TRBJ2-3, the V gene TRBV5-1, with a tentative D call TRBD1 (7 bases). The specimen sequenced was peripheral blood. The CDR3 sequence: CASSRQGGEDTQYF. CDR3 bases: TGCGCCAGCAGCCGTCAGGGGGGAGAGGATACGCAGTATTTT.